The clone carrying this TCR beta chain was observed a few times. A much bigger clone sits one base away, suggesting this may be a read error. This sample is drawn from a study of control samples from healthy donors and cancer patients. Generated by immunoSEQ multiplex PCR, the TCRdb table keeps only in-frame clones and is missing some. The sample lists some 44,000 clones, 70% to 75% occurring once. The V end lost 1 base, the J end lost 5 bases, and 18 bases lay between the germline ends. The CDR3 length is 16 residues. Per the germline V gene, CDR1 is ENHRY and CDR2 is SYGVKD. Sequences were obtained from formalin-fixed, paraffin-embedded tissue. The chain uses TRBV10-3 and TRBJ2-7; D may be TRBD2 (6 bases). This sequence originates from a male donor with melanoma. CDR3 nucleotides: TGTGCCATCAGTGAGTTAACTAGCAGGAGGACGGACGAGCAGTACTTC. Its protein is CAISELTSRRTDEQYF.